A selection of T cell receptor beta chains follows, all from one sample in a study of blood T cell repertoires in COVID-19. Generated by immunoSEQ multiplex PCR, the TCRdb table keeps only in-frame clones and is missing some. The sample carries 300,000 to 450,000 clones, more than 85% recorded once. The sequencing sample was made of PBMCs or T cells enriched from blood (not recorded which). All receptors come from a woman in her 30s who had recovered from COVID-19. CDR3s include the opening cysteine and the closing phenylalanine or tryptophan. D genes are given only for firm matches. The size entry is marked missing in some rows and otherwise reads once, few, many or a size class.

>-|TRBD1|TRBV28|TRBJ1-1|17
CASSLLWDREGDTEAFF
TGTGCCAGCAGTTTACTATGGGACAGGGAGGGGGACACTGAAGCTTTCTTT
>-|TRBD2|TRBV6-4|TRBJ2-1|15
CASSDSRGAYNEQFF
TGTGCCAGCAGTGACTCGCGGGGGGCCTACAATGAGCAGTTCTTC
>-|TRBD2|TRBV19|TRBJ2-4|19
CASRVLTSGGLLAKNIQYF
TGTGCCAGTAGGGTTCTTACTAGCGGGGGGTTACTAGCCAAAAACATTCAGTACTTC
>-|TRBD1|TRBV9|TRBJ2-1|18
CASSGRTGVPISYNEQFF
TGTGCCAGCAGCGGTCGGACAGGGGTTCCGATCTCCTACAATGAGCAGTTCTTC
>once|TRBD1|TRBV15|TRBJ2-3|16
CATSEPTTGATDTQYF
TGTGCCACCAGCGAACCCACGACAGGGGCCACAGATACGCAGTATTTT
>-|-|TRBV6-5|TRBJ1-1|15
CASSSRRGTTTEAFF
TGTGCCAGCAGTTCCCGTAGAGGGACTACCACTGAAGCTTTCTTT
>-|TRBD2|TRBV10-2|TRBJ2-3|16
CASSESAGGTTDTQYF
TGCGCCAGCAGTGAGTCGGCGGGGGGGACCACAGATACGCAGTATTTT
>-|TRBD2|TRBV27|TRBJ2-1|19
CASSSPGRGLTSGGYEQFF
TGTGCCAGCAGTTCACCGGGACGCGGGTTGACTAGCGGGGGTTATGAGCAGTTCTTC
>-|-|TRBV10-3|TRBJ2-2|14
CAIRRGRDTGELFF
TGTGCCATCAGAAGGGGTAGGGACACCGGGGAGCTGTTTTTT
>-|TRBD1|TRBV28|TRBJ1-2|15
CASKTPRDRVSGYTF
TGTGCCAGCAAGACCCCGCGGGACAGGGTCTCTGGCTACACCTTC
>-|TRBD1|TRBV2|TRBJ2-7|17
CASYATTVETGSYEQYF
TGTGCCAGCTACGCGACTACGGTTGAGACAGGGTCTTACGAGCAGTACTTC
>-|-|TRBV11-1|TRBJ2-5|16
CASSLEGRRGQETQYF
TGTGCCAGCAGCTTAGAGGGGCGCAGGGGACAAGAGACCCAGTACTTC
>once|TRBD2|TRBV2|TRBJ2-7|14
CASDTSGHTYEQYF
TGTGCCAGCGACACTAGCGGGCATACCTACGAGCAGTACTTC
>once|TRBD2|TRBV2|TRBJ2-2|15
CASSAQRGGAGELFF
TGTGCCAGCAGTGCTCAGCGGGGGGGCGCCGGGGAGCTGTTTTTT
>-|-|TRBV6-2/TRBV6-3|TRBJ1-2|12
CASTPGGDGYTF
TGTGCCAGCACCCCTGGAGGGGATGGCTACACCTTC
>-|TRBD2|TRBV5-1|TRBJ2-7|16
CASSRLSSGGANEQYF
TGCGCCAGCAGCAGACTGTCTAGCGGGGGGGCTAACGAGCAGTACTTC
>-|TRBD1|TRBV24-1|TRBJ1-1|14
CATSETGGNTEAFF
TGTGCCACCAGTGAAACAGGGGGGAACACTGAAGCTTTCTTT
>-|TRBD2|TRBV5-1|TRBJ2-2|18
CASSFSFRGGMNTGELFF
TGCGCCAGCAGCTTCAGTTTCCGCGGGGGGATGAACACCGGGGAGCTGTTTTTT
>-|-|TRBV5-1|TRBJ2-7|13
CASSLGGFNEQYF
TGCGCCAGCAGCTTGGGCGGGTTCAACGAGCAGTACTTC
>once|-|TRBV6-5|TRBJ2-5|13
CASQEVLQETQYF
TGTGCCAGCCAGGAAGTCCTACAAGAGACCCAGTACTTC
>-|TRBD1|TRBV27|TRBJ2-1|15
CASTFRGRTGDEQFF
TGTGCCAGCACCTTTAGGGGCCGGACAGGGGATGAGCAGTTCTTC
>-|TRBD1|TRBV7-9|TRBJ1-4|15
CASSPRTGGNEKLFF
TGTGCCAGCAGCCCCCGTACAGGGGGGAATGAAAAACTGTTTTTT
>-|-|TRBV2|TRBJ1-1|13
CASSDSGGTEAFF
TGTGCCAGCAGTGATTCGGGGGGGACTGAAGCTTTCTTT
>once|-|TRBV29-1|TRBJ2-4|12
CSVEMRGDIQYF
TGCAGCGTTGAAATGCGTGGAGACATTCAGTACTTC
>-|-|TRBV30|TRBJ1-2|11
CAWSRGYGYTF
TGTGCCTGGAGTCGGGGCTATGGCTACACCTTC
>once|TRBD1|TRBV5-8|TRBJ2-5|15
CASSLDWDRQETQYF
TGTGCCAGCAGCTTGGATTGGGACAGACAAGAGACCCAGTACTTC
>once|-|TRBV6-2/TRBV6-3|TRBJ1-1|15
CASSYSGGAATEAFF
TGTGCCAGCAGTTACTCGGGGGGGGCGGCCACTGAAGCTTTCTTT
>-|TRBD1|TRBV10-3|TRBJ1-2|14
CAITGDRSTYGYTF
TGTGCCATCACTGGGGACAGGAGTACCTATGGCTACACCTTC
>-|-|TRBV6-1|TRBJ1-4|15
CASSEGTATNEKLFF
TGTGCCAGCAGTGAAGGGACAGCAACTAATGAAAAACTGTTTTTT
>-|TRBD2|TRBV4-1|TRBJ2-5|19
CASSPLAGGLSSHSETQYF
TGCGCCAGCAGCCCCCTGGCGGGGGGGCTTTCATCCCATTCGGAGACCCAGTACTTC
>-|-|TRBV3-1/TRBV3-2|TRBJ1-2|17
CASSLHPRGGTHYGYTF
TGTGCCAGCAGCCTACATCCTAGGGGGGGGACTCACTATGGCTACACCTTC
>-|-|TRBV28|TRBJ1-1|14
CASSFFIMNTEAFF
TGTGCCAGCAGTTTTTTTATAATGAACACTGAAGCTTTCTTT
>-|-|TRBV7-9|TRBJ2-5|15
CASSSGLPYQETQYF
TGTGCCAGCAGCTCGGGACTCCCCTACCAAGAGACCCAGTACTTC
>once|TRBD1|TRBV6-5|TRBJ1-6|15
CASTLQGARNSPLHF
TGTGCCAGCACCTTACAGGGGGCGAGGAATTCACCCCTCCACTTT
>-|TRBD1|TRBV3-1/TRBV3-2|TRBJ2-2|15
CASSMRTGNTGELFF
TGTGCCAGCAGCATGCGGACAGGGAACACCGGGGAGCTGTTTTTT
>few|-|TRBV5-1|TRBJ1-2|16
CASSGFSNNREGGYTF
TGCGCCAGCAGCGGATTCTCAAATAACAGGGAAGGGGGCTACACCTTC
>-|TRBD1|TRBV10-3|TRBJ1-4|15
CATQPGGPTNEKLFF
TGTGCCACTCAACCAGGGGGACCCACTAATGAAAAACTGTTTTTT
>-|-|TRBV19|TRBJ1-5|16
CASSKSRQVSNQPQHF
TGTGCCAGTAGTAAAAGTCGACAGGTTAGCAATCAGCCCCAGCATTTT
>-|-|TRBV19|TRBJ2-1|15
CATTPAGASYNEQFF
TGTGCCACCACCCCGGCAGGGGCCTCCTACAATGAGCAGTTCTTC
>-|-|TRBV10-3|TRBJ1-5|17
CAISESSGPIANQPQHF
TGTGCCATCAGTGAGTCGTCCGGTCCCATTGCCAATCAGCCCCAGCATTTT
>-|TRBD1|TRBV3-1/TRBV3-2|TRBJ2-1|15
CASSQDIWTGNEQFF
TGTGCCAGCAGCCAAGATATCTGGACAGGGAATGAGCAGTTCTTC
>-|TRBD1|TRBV15|TRBJ2-7|15
CATSLRTGGPYEQYF
TGTGCCACCAGCTTGAGGACAGGGGGTCCCTACGAGCAGTACTTC
>-|TRBD1|TRBV5-1|TRBJ1-1|16
CASSPHSDRLRDEAFF
TGCGCCAGCAGCCCCCATTCGGACAGGCTCCGGGACGAAGCTTTCTTT
>-|-|TRBV5-8|TRBJ1-2|14
CASSLVAVNYGYTF
TGTGCCAGCAGCTTGGTGGCAGTTAACTATGGCTACACCTTC
>-|TRBD2|TRBV6-4|TRBJ2-1|17
CASSDSWTSGGPNEQFF
TGTGCCAGCAGTGACTCATGGACTAGCGGGGGGCCCAATGAGCAGTTCTTC
>once|-|TRBV5-6|TRBJ2-2|15
CASSLGLTNTGELFF
TGTGCCAGCAGCTTGGGACTGACGAACACCGGGGAGCTGTTTTTT
>once|TRBD1|TRBV7-8|TRBJ1-5|22
CASSLKSGTGGDRIYSNQPQHF
TGTGCCAGCAGCTTAAAGTCAGGGACAGGGGGCGATCGAATTTATAGCAATCAGCCCCAGCATTTT
>-|TRBD1|TRBV19|TRBJ2-5|14
CASSIRGDRETQYF
TGTGCCAGTAGTATTAGAGGGGACAGGGAGACCCAGTACTTC
>-|TRBD1|TRBV7-9|TRBJ2-7|15
CASSFPGTGINEQYF
TGTGCCAGCAGCTTCCCCGGGACAGGGATCAACGAGCAGTACTTC
>-|TRBD1|TRBV28|TRBJ1-1|12
CASSTGGPEAFF
TGTGCCAGCAGTACAGGGGGCCCAGAAGCTTTCTTT
>-|-|TRBV4-3|TRBJ1-1|17
CASSQGPRTAMNTEAFF
TGCGCCAGCAGCCAAGGCCCACGGACAGCCATGAACACTGAAGCTTTCTTT
>-|-|TRBV27|TRBJ1-4|17
CASSLRGWRASNEKLFF
TGTGCCAGCAGTTTAAGGGGGTGGCGAGCCTCTAATGAAAAACTGTTTTTT
>-|-|TRBV11-2|TRBJ2-7|17
CASSFAPGHDISYEQYF
TGTGCCAGCAGCTTCGCCCCGGGACACGATATCTCCTACGAGCAGTACTTC
>-|-|TRBV2|TRBJ1-5|15
CASSFQGSGNQPQHF
TGTGCCAGCAGTTTCCAGGGCTCCGGCAATCAGCCCCAGCATTTT
>-|-|TRBV27|TRBJ1-6|15
CASSPAGVPNSPLHF
TGTGCCAGCAGTCCGGCAGGCGTCCCCAATTCACCCCTCCACTTT
>-|-|TRBV7-2|TRBJ2-5|11
CASSQKETQYF
TGTGCCAGCAGCCAGAAAGAGACCCAGTACTTC
>few|-|TRBV28|TRBJ1-2|11
CASSDTVGYTF
TGTGCCAGCAGTGACACAGTCGGCTACACCTTC
>once|-|TRBV2|TRBJ1-6|14
CASRSAQGSSPLHF
TGTGCCAGCAGAAGCGCTCAGGGTTCATCACCCCTCCACTTT
>-|TRBD1|TRBV2|TRBJ1-1|15
CASSAQGASNTEAFF
TGTGCCAGCAGTGCACAGGGGGCGAGTAACACTGAAGCTTTCTTT
>-|TRBD1|TRBV5-5|TRBJ1-3|15
CASRHTGASGNTIYF
TGTGCCAGCAGACACACAGGGGCCTCTGGAAACACCATATATTTT